This entry lists 25 T cell receptor beta chains sequenced from one sample in a study of cytomegalovirus exposure and HLA in healthy donors. A multiplex PCR was run with 60 Vbeta primers and 13 Jbeta primers. Clones were read by immunoSEQ multiplex PCR, and TCRdb kept only the in-frame ones, dropping some. The sample includes approximately 110,000 clones, 75% to 90% seen only once; the top ten take 6% to 8%. The sequenced material came from PBMCs. The receptors come from a man aged 30 to 45 in good health and CMV-seropositive.

J is TRBJ1-4 and V is TRBV5-1, with 7 nucleotides matching TRBD1. The CDR3 covers 17 residues. Germline trimming cut 4 bases from V and 2 bases from J; bases unmatched to any gene: 11. Germline CDR1 and CDR2: SGHRS and YFSETQ. The CDR3: CASSPPTGRGTNEKLFF. In nucleotides, the CDR3 is TGCGCCAGCAGCCCCCCGACAGGGAGAGGCACTAATGAAAAACTGTTTTTT.

The chain has TRBV5-1 and TRBJ1-4, with a possible D match to TRBD1 (5 bases). Germline V gene sequence: CDR1 SGHRS, CDR2 YFSETQ. The CDR3 extends over 15 amino acids. V was cut by 1 base and J by 4 bases, with 11 bases left in between. CDR3 DNA: TGCGCCAGCAGCTTGCCCCAGGGCGATAATGAAAAACTGTTTTTT. This sequence encodes CASSLPQGDNEKLFF. The whole variable domain, filled in from reference TRBV5-1 and TRBJ1-4, reads KAGVTQTPRYLIKTRGQQVTLSCSPISGHRSVSWYQQTPGQGLQFLFEYFSETQRNKGNFPGRFSGRQFSNSRSEMNVSTLELGDSALYLCASSLPQGDNEKLFFGSGTQLSVL.

CDR3 residues: CASSYDSNYGYTF. CDR3 nucleotides: TGTGCCAGCAGCTATGACAGTAACTATGGCTACACCTTC. The chain links TRBV7-9 to TRBJ1-2; D is possibly TRBD1 (5 bases). CDR3 length: 13 amino acids. CDR1 is SEHNR, CDR2 FQNEAQ, per germline (reference sequence). Deletions cut 4 bases from V and 1 base from J, with 7 bases between.

The table lists this clone with a count of one. Other DNA sequences in this sample translate to the same CDR3. The chain links TRBV7-9 to TRBJ1-3, with 9 bases identical to TRBD1. The junction had 6 bases not matched to a gene; V was cut back by 5 bases and J by 4 bases. The CDR3 consists of 15 residues. The V gene's germline CDR1 is SEHNR and CDR2 FQNEAQ (reference sequence). This CDR3 is CASSKQGASGNTIYF. The CDR3 DNA reads as TGTGCCAGCAGCAAACAGGGGGCTTCAGGAAACACCATATATTTT.

J is TRBJ2-7 and V is TRBV5-1; D is ambiguous. Germline V CDR1 and CDR2: SGHRS, YFSETQ. Trimming shortened V by 4 bases and J by 0 bases, and 17 bases separated the two germline ends. The CDR3 covers 16 residues. The CDR3: CASSPGGVANSYEQYF. The CDR3 DNA reads as TGCGCCAGCAGCCCGGGTGGCGTGGCCAACTCCTACGAGCAGTACTTC.

This clone has just one count. The rearrangement links TRBV6-5 to TRBJ1-2, with TRBD1 as a possible D gene (5 bases). CDR1 is MNHEY, CDR2 SVGAGI, per germline. The CDR3 is 13 residues long. V lost 6 bases to trimming and J lost 2 bases, with 10 bases between them. This CDR3 is CASRTEENYGYTF. The DNA for the CDR3 is TGTGCCAGCAGGACAGAGGAGAACTATGGCTACACCTTC.

The chain uses TRBV5-6 and TRBJ2-3; D is possibly TRBD2 (5 bases). The V end lost 4 bases, the J end lost 2 bases, and 14 bases lay between the germline ends. The V gene's germline CDR1 is SGHDT and CDR2 YYEEEE. This CDR3 is built from 15 residues. The CDR3 here is CASSPTGFYTDTQYF. The CDR3 nucleotides are TGTGCCAGCAGCCCCACGGGGTTTTACACAGATACGCAGTATTTT.

This clone came up many times. V usage is TRBV5-8 and J usage is TRBJ2-7, with 10 positions matching TRBD2. CDR1 is SGHTS, CDR2 YDEGEE, per germline. J gave up 6 bases and V 4 bases, and 4 bases lay outside the gene matches. The CDR3 is 13 amino acids. CDR3 nucleotides: TGTGCCAGCAGCGTAGCGGGGGGCGGCGAGCAGTACTTC. This translates into CASSVAGGGEQYF.

The chain combines TRBV9 with TRBJ2-3, with TRBD2 as a possible D gene (6 bases). The CDR3 extends over 15 amino acids. Germline V gene lookup returns CDR1 SGDLS and CDR2 YYNGEE. V lost 2 bases, J lost 0 bases, and 10 bases lay in between. The CDR3 DNA reads as TGTGCCAGCAGCGTTAGCGGTACTAGCACAGATACGCAGTATTTT. Translation gives CASSVSGTSTDTQYF.

This chain links TRBV7-9 with TRBJ1-1; the match to TRBD1 covers 8 bases. V shed 5 bases, J shed 12 bases, and the junction held 11 bases outside the gene matches. The germline gives CDR1 SEHNR, CDR2 FQNEAQ (reference sequence). The CDR3 is made up of 13 amino acids. CDR3: CASSLGQGVEPFF. The CDR3 region has the DNA TGTGCCAGCAGCCTAGGACAGGGCGTGGAACCTTTCTTT. The entire variable domain, with the rest obtained from reference TRBV7-9 and TRBJ1-1, is as follows: DTGVSQNPRHKITKRGQNVTFRCDPISEHNRLYWYRQTLGQGPEFLTYFQNEAQLEKSRLLSDRFSAERPKGSFSTLEIQRTEQGDSAMYLCASSLGQGVEPFFGQGTRLTVV.

The V call is TRBV30, the J call TRBJ2-3, with TRBD2 matching 9 bases. There are 13 residues in the CDR3. The V and J ends lost 2 bases and 5 bases, in that order; junction bases with no gene match: 2. CDR1 GTSNPN and CDR2 SVGIG come from the germline V gene (reference sequence). DNA for the CDR3: TGTGCCTGGAGTACGCGGGGGGGAGATACGCAGTATTTT. Protein sequence: CAWSTRGGDTQYF.

This sequence joins TRBV4-1 and TRBJ2-7; 7 positions match TRBD1. CDR3 length: 17 amino acids. Germline lookup yields CDR1 MGHRA and CDR2 YSYEKL. The V segment lost 0 bases and the J segment 0 bases; nucleotides outside the gene matches: 8. The chain's CDR3 is CASSQEAGGFPSYEQYF. The CDR3, as DNA: TGCGCCAGCAGCCAAGAAGCAGGGGGTTTCCCCTCCTACGAGCAGTACTTC.

The chain uses TRBV19 and TRBJ1-1, with TRBD1 matching 7 bases. Per the germline V gene, CDR1 is LNHDA and CDR2 is SQIVND (reference sequence). The CDR3 is 14 residues long. The J segment lost 4 bases and the V segment lost 7 bases, leaving 9 bases of the junction unmatched. For the CDR3, the DNA is TGTGCCAGTAAAGGCAGGGGGATTGGCACTGAAGCTTTCTTT. It is translated as CASKGRGIGTEAFF.

Worth noting for this clone: The sample has other DNA sequences that encode this CDR3 too. V gene TRBV4-1 combines with J gene TRBJ1-2; no definite D call. The V end was cut by 0 bases, the J end by 3 bases, with 8 bases between. This CDR3 comprises 14 residues. CDR1 MGHRA and CDR2 YSYEKL come from the germline V gene. CDR3 DNA: TGCGCCAGCAGCCAAGACGGCGGGTACTATGGCTACACCTTC. Translation: CASSQDGGYYGYTF.

The chain carries TRBV7-8 and TRBJ2-3; 10 bases line up with TRBD1. This CDR3 contains 16 residues. Trimming took 5 bases from V and 0 from J; bases not matched to a gene: 5. Germline CDR1 reads SGHVS; CDR2 reads FQNEAQ. In DNA, the CDR3 is TGTGCCAGCAGCCCGGACAGGGGGTTGAGCACAGATACGCAGTATTTT. This encodes CASSPDRGLSTDTQYF.

The chain carries TRBV19 and TRBJ1-1; D perhaps matches TRBD1 (6 bases). Germline CDR1 LNHDA, CDR2 SQIVND (reference sequence). This CDR3 is 14 amino acids long. V was pared by 3 bases and J by 3 bases, with 11 bases between. CDR3 DNA sequence: TGTGCCAGTAGTATTAGGCAGGGGTACACTGAAGCTTTCTTT. Encoded protein: CASSIRQGYTEAFF.

The chain uses TRBV5-4 and TRBJ1-6; TRBD1 matches 9 bases. J lost 7 bases, V lost 4 bases, and 9 bases had no gene match. The CDR3 spans 16 residues. The germline gives CDR1 SGHNT, CDR2 YYREEE (reference sequence). The CDR3 loop reads CASSRPNGQGNSPLHF. CDR3 sequence (DNA): TGTGCCAGCAGCCGACCCAATGGACAGGGGAATTCACCCCTCCACTTT.

The chain is built from TRBV5-6 and TRBJ1-1; tentative D call: TRBD1 (6 bases). The CDR3 spans 13 residues. The V gene lost 1 base and the J gene lost 5 bases, with 9 bases spanning the gap. Germline V gene sequence: CDR1 SGHDT, CDR2 YYEEEE. The CDR3 DNA reads as TGTGCCAGCAGCTTGAGAGGGGGAACTGAAGCTTTCTTT. As protein: CASSLRGGTEAFF. Complete variable domain (other parts from reference TRBV5-6 and TRBJ1-1): DAGVTQSPTHLIKTRGQQVTLRCSPKSGHDTVSWYQQALGQGPQFIFQYYEEEERQRGNFPDRFSGHQFPNYSSELNVNALLLGDSALYLCASSLRGGTEAFFGQGTRLTVV.

This rearrangement joins TRBV5-4 to TRBJ2-5, with 10 bases that match TRBD2. The CDR3 sequence is 16 residues long. CDR1 SGHNT and CDR2 YYREEE come from the germline V gene (reference sequence). With V trimmed by 1 base and J by 4 bases, 7 bases remained unmatched. CDR3 nucleotides: TGTGCCAGCAGCTTGAAAGCGGGGGGGCCGCGAGAGACCCAGTACTTC. It encodes CASSLKAGGPRETQYF.

The chain recombines TRBV6-1 with TRBJ1-2, with 10 bases fitting TRBD1. Losses at the gene ends were 7 bases for V and 6 bases for J; bases not matched to a gene: 8. CDR3 length: 14 residues. Germline-derived CDR1 and CDR2 are MNHNS and SASEGT. This CDR3 reads CASTPLTGGNGYTF. The CDR3 coding sequence is TGTGCCAGCACCCCCTTGACAGGGGGCAATGGCTACACCTTC.

The chain joins TRBV29-1 to TRBJ2-7; 9 positions match TRBD1. V lost 2 bases, J lost 3 bases, and 8 bases stayed unmatched. The germline CDR1 and CDR2 sequences are SQVTM and ANQGSEA. The CDR3 covers 15 residues. For the CDR3, the DNA is TGCAGCGTTGAAAATGACAGGGGGTCCTTCTACGAGCAGTACTTC. Residues: CSVENDRGSFYEQYF.

The chain couples TRBV9 to TRBJ1-4; D is ambiguous. From germline, CDR1 is SGDLS and CDR2 YYNGEE. CDR3 length: 14 amino acids. Trimming removed 0 bases at V and 7 bases at J, with 10 bases between. CDR3 bases: TGTGCCAGCAGCGTAGATCTATTTAGTGAAAAACTGTTTTTT. It codes for CASSVDLFSEKLFF.

V and J are TRBV5-1 and TRBJ2-3; TRBD2 matches at 12 bases. Germline V lookup: CDR1 SGHRS, CDR2 YFSETQ. The CDR3 runs to 17 residues. With 0 bases clipped from V and 4 bases from J, the junction kept 6 bases outside the gene matches. The CDR3 DNA reads TGCGCCAGCAGCTTGGCCGAGCTAGCGGGGGGGCCAGATACGCAGTATTTT. Residues: CASSLAELAGGPDTQYF.

The chain combines TRBV19 with TRBJ1-2; possible D gene TRBD1, 5 bases. The V end lost 2 bases, the J end lost 8 bases, and 15 bases lay between the germline ends. This CDR3 comprises 14 residues. Germline V gene sequence: CDR1 LNHDA, CDR2 SQIVND (reference sequence). CDR3 DNA sequence: TGTGCCAGTAGTATAAGGGTGACAGTGGGAGGCTACACCTTC. This encodes CASSIRVTVGGYTF.

The chain uses TRBV19 and TRBJ2-7; 7 positions match TRBD1. The V gene end was trimmed by 3 bases and the J gene end by 3 bases; junction bases not matched to a gene: 8. The CDR3 has 15 amino acids. Germline lookup yields CDR1 LNHDA and CDR2 SQIVND (reference sequence). The CDR3 here is CASSIGADRSYEQYF. For the CDR3, the DNA is TGTGCCAGTAGTATTGGAGCGGACAGGAGCTACGAGCAGTACTTC.